Each of the 2 T cell receptor beta chains below was sequenced from the same sample in a study of T cell responses to AZD1222 COVID-19 vaccine. Assay used: immunoSEQ multiplex PCR; TCRdb lists only in-frame clones, some missing. The sample shows about 180,000 clones, 88% of them seen only once. This material consisted of peripheral blood, taken on day 0 of AZD1222 vaccination. The receptors derive from an adult in good health.

The J gene is TRBJ2-1, the V gene TRBV9; 10 positions match TRBD2. V was pared by 6 bases and J by 8 bases, with 11 bases of the junction left unmatched. CDR1 is SGDLS, CDR2 YYNGEE, per germline. The CDR3 totals 15 residues. The CDR3 is CASTLQASGSDEQFF. CDR3 in DNA: TGTGCCAGCACCCTCCAAGCTAGCGGGAGTGATGAGCAGTTCTTC.

The rearrangement links TRBV5-1 to TRBJ2-1; 10 bases align to TRBD1. V was clipped by 4 bases and J by 9 bases; unmatched bases: 4. The CDR3 has 13 residues. The V gene's germline CDR1 is SGHRS and CDR2 YFSETQ. The CDR3 region is CASSGTGDREQFF. CDR3 bases: TGCGCCAGCAGCGGGACAGGGGATCGTGAGCAGTTCTTC.